What follows describes a single T cell receptor (beta chain). Original processing notes: Amplification of reference gene primers was used by the study to estimate nucleated cell counts. This table comes from immunoSEQ multiplex PCR, and its TCRdb copy is limited to in-frame clones, with some not included. V and J calls and clone size come straight from that table; D and trimming were deduced from the DNA. The repertoire holds some 100,000 clones, with 74% as singletons. The sample is drawn from a study of blood T cell repertoires in COVID-19. Background on the study: Both acute and convalescent COVID-19 samples were obtained from the United States, Italy and Spain. T cells, B-cell-depleted T cells, or PBMCs provided the cDNA or gDNA that served as material.

The CDR3 length is 15 residues. The V end lost 0 bases, the J end lost 0 bases, and 10 bases lay between the germline ends. Germline-derived CDR1 and CDR2 are SGHKS and YYEKEE (reference sequence). Seattle patient enrollment occurred during active infection, with longitudinal follow-up thereafter. The rearrangement joins TRBV5-5 to TRBJ2-7; unclear D gene. This clonotype was obtained from a man between 65 and 85 years old with COVID-19, enrolled during active disease. The sample consisted of peripheral blood. The CDR3 loop reads CASSLGQVISYEQYF. The CDR3 DNA reads as TGTGCCAGCAGCTTGGGGCAGGTCATCTCCTACGAGCAGTACTTC.